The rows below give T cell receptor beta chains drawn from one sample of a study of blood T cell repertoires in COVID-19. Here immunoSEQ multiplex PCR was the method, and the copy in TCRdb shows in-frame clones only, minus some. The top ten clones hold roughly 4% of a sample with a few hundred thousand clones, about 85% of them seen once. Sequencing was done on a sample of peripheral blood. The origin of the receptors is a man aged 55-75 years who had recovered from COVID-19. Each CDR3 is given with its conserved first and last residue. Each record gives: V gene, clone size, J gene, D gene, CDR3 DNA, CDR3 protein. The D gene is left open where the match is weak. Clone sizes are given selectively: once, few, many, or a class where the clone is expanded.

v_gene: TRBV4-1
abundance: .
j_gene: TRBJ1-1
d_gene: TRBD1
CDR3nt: TGCGCCAGCAGCCTCCGGGACAGGGGACCCACTGAAGCTTTCTTT
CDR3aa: CASSLRDRGPTEAFF

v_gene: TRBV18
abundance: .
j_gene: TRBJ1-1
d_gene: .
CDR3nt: TGTGCCAGCTCACCGTTTTCGGGTCTGGGGCACACTGAAGCTTTCTTT
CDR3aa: CASSPFSGLGHTEAFF

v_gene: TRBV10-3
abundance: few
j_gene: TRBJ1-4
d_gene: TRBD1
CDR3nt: TGTGCCATCAGAGAAACAGGGGACCAGATTTTT
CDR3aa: CAIRETGDQIF

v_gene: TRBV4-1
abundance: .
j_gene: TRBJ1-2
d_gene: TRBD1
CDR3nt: TGCGCCAGCAGCCTACAGGGGTTTGACTATGGCTACACCTTC
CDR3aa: CASSLQGFDYGYTF

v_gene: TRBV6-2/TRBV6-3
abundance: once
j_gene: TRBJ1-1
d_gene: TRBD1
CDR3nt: TGTGCCAGCAGTGGCCACACAGGGGGCGTCGCTGAAGCTTTCTTT
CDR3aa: CASSGHTGGVAEAFF

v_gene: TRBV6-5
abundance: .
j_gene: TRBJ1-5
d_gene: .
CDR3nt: TGTGCCAGCAGTTACTCGACTGGGAGCAATCAGCCCCAGCATTTT
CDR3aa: CASSYSTGSNQPQHF

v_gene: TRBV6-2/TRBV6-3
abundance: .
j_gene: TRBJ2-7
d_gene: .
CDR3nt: TGTGCCAGCAGTCCGACAGATTCCTACGAGCAGTACTTC
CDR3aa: CASSPTDSYEQYF

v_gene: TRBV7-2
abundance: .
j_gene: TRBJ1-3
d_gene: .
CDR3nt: TGTGCCAGCAGCCAGGGGAGTCCAGGGATTTTCTCTGGAAACACCATATATTTT
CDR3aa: CASSQGSPGIFSGNTIYF

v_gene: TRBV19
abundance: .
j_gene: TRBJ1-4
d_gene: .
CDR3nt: TGTGCCAGTACCGTCGGTGAAAAACTGTTTTTT
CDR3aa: CASTVGEKLFF

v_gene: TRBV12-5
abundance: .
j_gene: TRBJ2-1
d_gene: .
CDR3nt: TGTGCTAGTGGTTTGGTACGGTCAAGAGAGCAGTTCTTC
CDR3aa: CASGLVRSREQFF

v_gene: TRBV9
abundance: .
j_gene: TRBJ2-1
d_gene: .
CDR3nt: TGTGCCAGCAGCGTAGTCGGGGTGAATGAGCAGTTCTTC
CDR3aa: CASSVVGVNEQFF

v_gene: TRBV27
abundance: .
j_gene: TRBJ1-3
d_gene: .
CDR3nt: TGTGCCAGCCACCGCGGGGGCATTGGAAACACCATATATTTT
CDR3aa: CASHRGGIGNTIYF

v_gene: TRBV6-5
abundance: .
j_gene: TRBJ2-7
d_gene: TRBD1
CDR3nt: TGTGCCAGCAGTTTAGGGACAGGTTTAAGCTCCTACGAGCAGTACTTC
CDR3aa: CASSLGTGLSSYEQYF

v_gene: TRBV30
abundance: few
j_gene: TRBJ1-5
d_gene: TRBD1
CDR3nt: TGTGCCTGGAGTAGGGACAGGGGGAATCAGCCCCAGCATTTT
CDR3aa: CAWSRDRGNQPQHF

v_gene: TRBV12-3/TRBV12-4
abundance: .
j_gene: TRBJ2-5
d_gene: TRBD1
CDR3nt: TGTGCCAGCAGCCACAGGGGGCGCGAGACCCAGTACTTC
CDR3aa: CASSHRGRETQYF

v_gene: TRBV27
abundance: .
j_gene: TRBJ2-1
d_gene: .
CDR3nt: TGTGCCAGCAGTTTATACCAAGCCTCCTACAATGAGCAGTTCTTC
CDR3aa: CASSLYQASYNEQFF

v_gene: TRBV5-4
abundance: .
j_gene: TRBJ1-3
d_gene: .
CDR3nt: TGTGCCTGGGGCGGCCAGAGCTCTGGAAACACCATATATTTT
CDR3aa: CAWGGQSSGNTIYF

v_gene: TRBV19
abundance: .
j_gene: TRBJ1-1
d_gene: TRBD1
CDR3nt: TGTGCCAGTAGTGCCTCGGGACAGGGGAACACTGAAGCTTTCTTT
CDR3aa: CASSASGQGNTEAFF

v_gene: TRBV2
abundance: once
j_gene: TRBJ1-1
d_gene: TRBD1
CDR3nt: TGTGCCAGCAGTAGGGGGCCTGAAGCTTTCTTT
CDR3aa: CASSRGPEAFF

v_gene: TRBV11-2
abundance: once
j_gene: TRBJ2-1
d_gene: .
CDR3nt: TGTGCCAGCAGCCATAGAACAGGAAACAATGAGCAGTTCTTC
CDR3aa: CASSHRTGNNEQFF

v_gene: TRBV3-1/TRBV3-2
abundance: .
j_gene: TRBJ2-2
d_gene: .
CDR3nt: TGTGCCAGCAGCCAATCCAGGGTCACCGGGGAGCTGTTTTTT
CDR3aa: CASSQSRVTGELFF